These 5 T cell receptor beta chains originate from one sample sequenced in a study of cytomegalovirus exposure and HLA in healthy donors. With 60 Vbeta and 13 Jbeta primers, the PCR was carried out. This table comes from immunoSEQ multiplex PCR, and its TCRdb copy is limited to in-frame clones, with some not included. Of under 200,000 clones detected, roughly 79% appear once; the ten largest clones hold roughly 2.1%. The sequenced material came from PBMCs. These TCRs come from a woman in her thirties in good health and CMV-seropositive.

The chain links TRBV28 to TRBJ2-5; D ambiguous. CDR1 and CDR2 from the germline V gene are MDHEN and SYDVKM. Trimming left V 2 bases short and J 10 bases short, with 11 bases between. This CDR3 contains 12 residues. The CDR3 coding sequence is TGTGCCAGCAGTTTAAACCTTATCAGCCAGTACTTC. Its translation is CASSLNLISQYF.

This clone is a singleton in its sample. This chain uses TRBV19 with TRBJ1-1, with 7 bases fitting TRBD1. J lost 2 bases, V lost 8 bases, and 11 bases had no gene match. The V gene's germline CDR1 is LNHDA and CDR2 SQIVND (reference sequence). The CDR3 consists of 15 residues. In nucleotides, the CDR3 is TGTGCCAGTGGATCTAAGGGGGCGATTAACACTGAAGCTTTCTTT. It is translated as CASGSKGAINTEAFF.

This clone has ten or more counts. This chain joins TRBV2 and TRBJ1-2; D unresolved. The ends were cut back, 5 bases at V and 5 bases at J, with 12 bases in the middle. CDR1 is SNHLY and CDR2 is FYNNEI in the germline V gene. The CDR3 runs 13 residues. CDR3 in DNA: TGTGCCAGCAGTCGGGAGCCGCAATATGGCTACACCTTC. Protein sequence: CASSREPQYGYTF.

The chain is built from TRBV27 and TRBJ2-1; TRBD2 matches at 7 bases. Losses at the gene ends were 8 bases for V and 5 bases for J; bases not matched to a gene: 9. Germline CDR1 reads MNHEY; CDR2 reads SMNVEV (reference sequence). The CDR3 has 14 residues. This CDR3 is CASHRGLNNNEQFF. As DNA, the CDR3 is TGTGCCAGCCATAGGGGACTAAACAACAATGAGCAGTTCTTC.

This clone occurred a few times. The V and J genes are TRBV29-1 and TRBJ2-7, with 7 bases identical to TRBD1. The trim removed 7 bases at V and 0 bases at J, leaving 6 bases unmatched. The length of the CDR3 is 13 residues. Germline loops: CDR1 SQVTM, CDR2 ANQGSEA. CDR3 protein: CSAKTGDSYEQYF. CDR3 nucleotides: TGCAGCGCCAAAACAGGGGACTCCTACGAGCAGTACTTC.